This entry describes one TCR beta chain. Its matching antigen is unknown. V lost 2 bases, J lost 5 bases, and 10 bases lay in between. Germline V gene data show CDR1 as SGDLS and CDR2 as YYNGEE. The CDR3 has 13 residues. The data were obtained in a study of cytomegalovirus exposure and HLA in healthy donors. Study-level background: About 85 million unique TCRs from HLA-typed donors were held in an early release of data.

The study's findings and limits: Researchers reported that a few CMV-associated chains were confirmed in vitro as CMV antigen-specific. The study dropped some indistinguishable V segments, TRBV6-2 and TRBV6-3 among them. Rarity characterized most TCR sequences, yet some public TCRs appeared in many donors.

PCR amplification relied on 60 Vbeta primers (plus 13 Jbeta primers). The data were produced by immunoSEQ multiplex PCR, yet TCRdb's version contains in-frame clones alone and is incomplete. The data contain about 130,000 clones, roughly 74% of them singletons. Sample: PBMCs. The TCR originated in a woman between 50 and 59 years old in good health and CMV-seropositive. The V call is TRBV9, the J call TRBJ2-5; D may be TRBD1 (6 bases). In DNA, the CDR3 is TGTGCCAGCAGCGTCACAGGGACGGAGACCCAGTACTTC. Translating it yields CASSVTGTETQYF.